Below, 18 T cell receptor beta chains from the same sample are listed, as sequenced in a study of T cells in Graves' hyperthyroidism and ophthalmopathy. There were TCR beta CDR3 regions amplified from RNA transcripts. Primed by the HTBI set, a first-round RT-PCR was run on the TCR CDR3. TCRdb called the multiplex PCR reads again in MiXCR, with one record for every CDR3 protein. The table shows 300,000 to 450,000 distinct CDR3 sequences, with approximately 13% occurring only once. The sample was blood. The receptors were gathered from a woman aged 55-69 years with Graves' hyperthyroidism.

This clonotype was seen many times. The CDR3 DNA is TGTGCCACCAGTGATTCTCGGGGCATGAACACTGAAGCTTTCTTT. This translates into CATSDSRGMNTEAFF. The rearrangement links TRBV24-1 to TRBJ1-1, with D possibly matching TRBD1 (5 bases). The germline V and J ends were trimmed by 2 bases and 0 bases, with 9 bases remaining between them. This CDR3 is built from 15 residues. Germline values: CDR1 KGHDR, CDR2 SFDVKD.

About this clonotype: This clone may be a read error of a much larger clone one base away. The V and J genes are TRBV2 and TRBJ1-3; D gene uncertain. The germline V gene has CDR1 SNHLY and CDR2 FYNNEI. The CDR3 consists of 16 residues. V dropped 5 bases and J dropped 4 bases, with 18 bases sitting between them. The DNA for the CDR3 is TGTGCCAGCAGTCTCGGGCGGCGGTCGCTCGGAAACACCATATATTTT. Residues: CASSLGRRSLGNTIYF.

Ten or more counts support this clonotype. V usage is TRBV11-2 and J usage is TRBJ2-5, with no clear D. From germline, CDR1 is SGHAT and CDR2 FQNNGV. Trimming stripped 0 bases from V and 8 bases from J, with 16 bases between. This CDR3 comprises 15 residues. CDR3 nucleotides: TGTGCCAGCAGCTTAGATCCGGACGCAGTATCTACCCAGTACTTC. As protein: CASSLDPDAVSTQYF.

This clonotype has a count of ten or more. The chain joins TRBV20-1 to TRBJ2-1, with 7 bases aligning to TRBD2. Germline V CDR1 and CDR2: DFQATT, SNEGSKA (reference sequence). V lost 3 bases to trimming and J lost 3 bases; unmatched junction nucleotides: 8. The CDR3 covers 15 residues. DNA for the CDR3: TGCAGTGCTAGTGTGTTAGCGGGCTTCTACAATGAGCAGTTCTTC. It encodes CSASVLAGFYNEQFF.

A few counts support this clonotype. The chain is built from TRBV19 and TRBJ2-1; 8 bases line up with TRBD2. CDR1 is LNHDA, CDR2 SQIVND, per germline (reference sequence). The CDR3 totals 17 residues. V was pared by 4 bases and J by 0 bases, with 8 bases of the junction left unmatched. The CDR3 region has the DNA TGTGCCAGTAGTAACCCCTTAGCGGGAAGCTCCTACAATGAGCAGTTCTTC. Translated: CASSNPLAGSSYNEQFF.

J is TRBJ2-1 and V is TRBV24-1; D not resolved. The CDR3 sequence is 15 residues long. Trimming took 1 base from V and 4 from J, leaving 10 bases between them. CDR1 is KGHDR and CDR2 is SFDVKD in the germline V gene. The CDR3: CATSDLRDTYNEQFF. The CDR3 nucleotides read TGTGCCACCAGTGATTTACGAGACACATACAATGAGCAGTTCTTC.

Details on this clonotype: A single base separates this from a much larger clone, so it may be a read error. The chain is built from TRBV12-3 or TRBV12-4 and TRBJ1-6, with a weak D call TRBD1 (5 bases). V lost 6 bases and J lost 8, with 14 bases in between. The CDR3 runs to 14 residues. The CDR3 DNA sequence: TGTGCCAGCAGAAAAGGCAGGGATTATTCACCCCTCCACTTT. Translated, it gives CASRKGRDYSPLHF.

This clonotype was detected a few times. This sequence joins TRBV29-1 and TRBJ2-1, with TRBD1 as a possible D gene (6 bases). The CDR3 covers 13 residues. The germline V gene encodes CDR1 SQVTM and CDR2 ANQGSEA. V lost 7 bases to trimming and J lost 0 bases, with 10 bases between them. The CDR3 here is CSGRGGSYNEQFF. The CDR3 DNA is TGCAGCGGGAGAGGGGGCTCCTACAATGAGCAGTTCTTC.

V usage is TRBV4-2 and J usage is TRBJ2-3; 8 nucleotides match TRBD2. Germline lookup yields CDR1 LGHNA and CDR2 YNFKEQ. The ends lost 2 bases at V and 4 bases at J; junction bases unmatched: 11. CDR3 length: 17 amino acids. CDR3 loop: CASSQRGREGPSDTQYF. CDR3 in DNA: TGTGCCAGCAGCCAAAGGGGTCGGGAGGGCCCCTCAGATACGCAGTATTTT.

This clonotype was detected ten times or more. V usage is TRBV5-1 and J usage is TRBJ2-5; tentative D call: TRBD2 (5 bases). The germline V gene has CDR1 SGHRS and CDR2 YFSETQ. V dropped 0 bases and J dropped 2 bases, with 11 bases sitting between them. The CDR3 extends over 15 amino acids. The CDR3 DNA sequence: TGCGCCAGCAGCTTGGATCGCGGAGGACAAGAGACCCAGTACTTC. Translated: CASSLDRGGQETQYF.

This clonotype was seen at least ten times. The rearrangement joins TRBV5-5 to TRBJ1-5; the match to TRBD1 covers 10 bases. Germline CDR1 SGHKS, CDR2 YYEKEE (reference sequence). The CDR3 has 15 residues. The V and J ends lost 3 bases and 4 bases, in that order; junction bases with no gene match: 4. CDR3 sequence (DNA): TGTGCCAGCAGCTCAACGGGACAGGGGAATCAGCCCCAGCATTTT. It yields the protein CASSSTGQGNQPQHF.

This clonotype was found many times. The chain carries TRBV18 and TRBJ2-5; TRBD2 matches 8 bases. Germline loops: CDR1 KGHSH, CDR2 LQKENI. The CDR3 extends over 14 amino acids. Trimming took 3 bases from V and 5 from J; bases not matched to a gene: 5. DNA of the CDR3: TGTGCCAGCTCACCCAAGCGGGAGTCTGAGACCCAGTACTTC. Protein: CASSPKRESETQYF.

This clonotype appeared many times. The chain couples TRBV12-3 or TRBV12-4 to TRBJ2-2, with TRBD2 identical over 10 bases. This CDR3 has 17 residues. With 6 bases clipped from V and 0 bases from J, the junction kept 7 bases outside the gene matches. CDR3 DNA: TGTGCCAGCAGGATAGCGGGAGGTGTCGCGAACACCGGGGAGCTGTTTTTT. Amino acid sequence: CASRIAGGVANTGELFF.

This clonotype was picked up many times. The V and J genes are TRBV11-2 and TRBJ1-4, with D perhaps TRBD1 (6 bases). Trimming pared 3 bases from V and 5 bases from J, leaving 13 bases between. The CDR3 has 15 residues. CDR1 SGHAT and CDR2 FQNNGV come from the germline V gene. CDR3 DNA: TGTGCCAGCAGCTTTACAGGGAGTGGGAATGAAAAACTGTTTTTT. Its protein is CASSFTGSGNEKLFF.

This clonotype appeared a few times. The rearrangement uses TRBV3-1 and TRBJ1-1, with D hard to call. The CDR3 totals 12 residues. V was shortened by 1 base and J by 5 bases, with 5 bases between the two germline ends. The V gene's germline CDR1 is LGHDT and CDR2 YNNKEL (reference sequence). The DNA of the CDR3 is TGTGCCAGCAGCCAAGTCGGGACTGAAGCTTTCTTT. Protein product: CASSQVGTEAFF.

The chain employs TRBV6-1 and TRBJ1-6; D might be TRBD1 (5 bases). Trimming removed 1 base from V and 10 bases from J, with 8 bases in between. Germline V gene sequence: CDR1 MNHNS, CDR2 SASEGT. The CDR3 runs to 13 residues. The CDR3: CASSEGRDSPLHF. The CDR3 coding sequence is TGTGCCAGCAGTGAAGGCCGGGACTCACCCCTCCACTTT.

This chain links TRBV2 with TRBJ1-1; 7 bases line up with TRBD1. CDR3 size: 12 residues. Germline V CDR1 and CDR2: SNHLY, FYNNEI. Unmatched junction bases numbered 0, after V lost 0 bases and J lost 8 bases. In nucleotides, the CDR3 is TGTGCCAGCAGTGAAGCAGGGGGCGAAGCTTTCTTT. Translated: CASSEAGGEAFF.

In the case of this clonotype: The junction departs from the called germline gene at one end, perhaps through a read error. The rearrangement links TRBV19 to TRBJ1-2; D gene unclear. CDR1 LNHDA and CDR2 SQIVND come from the germline V gene (reference sequence). CDR3 size: 11 residues. CDR3 residues: CASLWMGGYAF. The CDR3 bases are TGTGCCAGCCTGTGGATGGGTGGCTACGCCTTC.